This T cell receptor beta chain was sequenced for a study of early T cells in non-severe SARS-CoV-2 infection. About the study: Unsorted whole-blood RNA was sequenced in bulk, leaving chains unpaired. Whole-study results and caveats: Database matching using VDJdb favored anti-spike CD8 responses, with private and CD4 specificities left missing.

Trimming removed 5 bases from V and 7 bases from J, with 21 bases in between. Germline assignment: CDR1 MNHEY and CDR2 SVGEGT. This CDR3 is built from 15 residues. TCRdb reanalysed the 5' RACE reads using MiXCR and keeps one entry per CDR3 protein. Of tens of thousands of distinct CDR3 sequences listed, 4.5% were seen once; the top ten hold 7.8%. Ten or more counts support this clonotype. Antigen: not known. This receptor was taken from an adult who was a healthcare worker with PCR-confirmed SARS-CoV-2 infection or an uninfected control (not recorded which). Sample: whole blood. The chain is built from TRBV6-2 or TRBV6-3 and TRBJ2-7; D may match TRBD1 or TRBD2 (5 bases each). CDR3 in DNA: TGTGCCAGCAGTCCCCCGGGACGGATGCCGCTAGAGCAGTACTTC. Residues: CASSPPGRMPLEQYF.